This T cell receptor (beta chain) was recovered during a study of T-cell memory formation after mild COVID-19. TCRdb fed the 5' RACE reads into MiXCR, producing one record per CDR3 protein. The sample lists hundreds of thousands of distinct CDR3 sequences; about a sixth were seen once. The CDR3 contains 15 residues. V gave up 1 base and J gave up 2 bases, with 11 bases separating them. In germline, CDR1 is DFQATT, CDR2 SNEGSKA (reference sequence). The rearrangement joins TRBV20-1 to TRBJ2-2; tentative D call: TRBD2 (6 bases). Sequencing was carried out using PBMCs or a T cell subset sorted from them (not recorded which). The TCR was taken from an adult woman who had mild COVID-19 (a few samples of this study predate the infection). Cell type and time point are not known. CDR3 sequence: CSARAARGNTGELFF. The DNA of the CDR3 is TGCAGTGCTAGAGCGGCGCGGGGTAACACCGGGGAGCTGTTTTTT.